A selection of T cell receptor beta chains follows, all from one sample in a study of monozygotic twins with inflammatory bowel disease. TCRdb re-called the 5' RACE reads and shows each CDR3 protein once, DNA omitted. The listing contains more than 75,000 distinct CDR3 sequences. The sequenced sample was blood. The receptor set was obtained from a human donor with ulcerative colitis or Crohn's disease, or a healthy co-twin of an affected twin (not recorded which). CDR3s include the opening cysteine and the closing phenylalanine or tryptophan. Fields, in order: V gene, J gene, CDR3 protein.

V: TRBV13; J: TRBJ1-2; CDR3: CASSLPDREDGYTF
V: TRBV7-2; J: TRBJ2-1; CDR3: CASSFSGQINEQFF
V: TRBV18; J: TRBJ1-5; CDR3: CASSPLPGASNQPQHF
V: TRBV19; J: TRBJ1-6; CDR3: CASSITANYNSPLHF
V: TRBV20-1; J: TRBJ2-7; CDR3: CSARAGTGDHEQYF
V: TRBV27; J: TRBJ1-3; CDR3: CASSLRRAGNTIYF
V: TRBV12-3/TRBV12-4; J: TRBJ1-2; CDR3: CASSLGAIYGYTF
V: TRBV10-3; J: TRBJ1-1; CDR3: CAISAGTANTEAFF
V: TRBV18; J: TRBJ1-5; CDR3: CASSPQRQGQPQHF
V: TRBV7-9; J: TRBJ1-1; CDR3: CASTQGNTEAFF
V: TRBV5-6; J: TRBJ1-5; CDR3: CASSLAGIALYGQPQHF
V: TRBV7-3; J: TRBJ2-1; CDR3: CASSLRGGQGINEQFF
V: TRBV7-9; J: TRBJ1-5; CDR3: CASSLWGQQNQPQHF
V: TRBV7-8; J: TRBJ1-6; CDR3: CASSLAVATNSALHF
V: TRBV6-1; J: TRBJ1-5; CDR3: CASSEGDRRVDYSNQPQHF
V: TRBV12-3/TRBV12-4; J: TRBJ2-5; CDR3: CASSDQETQYF
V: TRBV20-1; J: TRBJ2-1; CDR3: CSLIPGGAYNEQFF
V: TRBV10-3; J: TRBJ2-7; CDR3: CAIRQGLEGYEQYF
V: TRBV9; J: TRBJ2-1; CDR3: CASSVQSSYNEQFF
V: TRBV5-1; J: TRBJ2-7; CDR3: CASSWKPQTEQYF
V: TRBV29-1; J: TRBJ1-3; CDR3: CSVDTGGMSGNTIYF
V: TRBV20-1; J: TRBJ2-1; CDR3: CSADLAGYNEQFF
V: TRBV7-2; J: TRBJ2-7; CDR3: CASRRDYEQYF
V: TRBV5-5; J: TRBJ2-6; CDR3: CASSFHGANVLTF
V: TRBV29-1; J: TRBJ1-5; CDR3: CSVDPGTGGKAQHF
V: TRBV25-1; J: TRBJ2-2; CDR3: CARRDSRTTGELFF
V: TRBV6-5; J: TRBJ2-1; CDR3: CASSYSLAGGYNEQFF
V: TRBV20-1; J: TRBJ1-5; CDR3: CSAIPGFGGPQHF
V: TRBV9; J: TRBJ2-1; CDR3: CASTPGLAGVNEQFF
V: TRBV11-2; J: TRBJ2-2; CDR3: CASSPRRGELFF
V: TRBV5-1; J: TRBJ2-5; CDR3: CASTLASGFQETQYF
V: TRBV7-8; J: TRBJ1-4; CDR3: CASSPGNYIEKLFF
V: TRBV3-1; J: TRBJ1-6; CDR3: CASKGNSPLHF
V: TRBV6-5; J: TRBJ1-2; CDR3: CASSWDRSGGGYTF
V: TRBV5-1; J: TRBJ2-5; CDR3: CASSWTLQETQYF
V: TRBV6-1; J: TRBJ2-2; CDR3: CASSIGQGVTGELFF
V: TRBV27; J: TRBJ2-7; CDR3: CASGPGIYEQYF
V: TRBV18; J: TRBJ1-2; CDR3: CASSPPSFGLSEGYTF
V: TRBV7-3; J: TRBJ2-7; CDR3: CASSLGAGGHYEQYF
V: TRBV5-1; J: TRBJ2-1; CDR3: CASSLRVNEQFF
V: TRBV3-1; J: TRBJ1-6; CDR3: CASSQEQGYNSPLHF
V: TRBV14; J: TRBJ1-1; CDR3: CASSHSRAPGGGTEAFF
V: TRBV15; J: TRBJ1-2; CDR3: CATSRARGGAYGYTF
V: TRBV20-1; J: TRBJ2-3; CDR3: CSPRRSETDTQYF
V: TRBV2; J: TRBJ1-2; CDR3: CASLGPNYGYTF
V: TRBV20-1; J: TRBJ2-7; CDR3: CSARQVDSYEQYF
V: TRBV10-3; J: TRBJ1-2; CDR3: CAISLRTENYGYTF
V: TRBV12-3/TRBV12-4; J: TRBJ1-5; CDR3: CASSFVGGAQPQHF